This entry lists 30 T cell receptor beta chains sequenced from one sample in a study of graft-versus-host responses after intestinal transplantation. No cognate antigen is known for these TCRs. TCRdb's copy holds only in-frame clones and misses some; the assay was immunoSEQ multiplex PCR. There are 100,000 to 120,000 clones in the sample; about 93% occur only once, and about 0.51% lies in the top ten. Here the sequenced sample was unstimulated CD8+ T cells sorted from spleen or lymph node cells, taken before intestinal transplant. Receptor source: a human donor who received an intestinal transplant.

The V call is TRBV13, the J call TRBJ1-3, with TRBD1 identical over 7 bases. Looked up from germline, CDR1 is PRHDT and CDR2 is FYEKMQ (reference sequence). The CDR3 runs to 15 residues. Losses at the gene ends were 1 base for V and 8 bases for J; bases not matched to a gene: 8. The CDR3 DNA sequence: TGTGCCAGCAGCTTAGTAGGGGGCCCGATGGACACCATATATTTT. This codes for CASSLVGGPMDTIYF. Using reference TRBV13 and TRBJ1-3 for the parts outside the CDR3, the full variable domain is AAGVIQSPRHLIKEKRETATLKCYPIPRHDTVYWYQQGPGQDPQFLISFYEKMQSDKGSIPDRFSAQQFSDYHSELNMSSLELGDSALYFCASSLVGGPMDTIYFGEGSWLTVV.

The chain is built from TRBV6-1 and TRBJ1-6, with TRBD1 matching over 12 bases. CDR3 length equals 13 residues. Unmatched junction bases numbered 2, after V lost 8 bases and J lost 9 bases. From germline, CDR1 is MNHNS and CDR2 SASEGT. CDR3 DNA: TGTGCCAGCGGGACAGGGGGCGCTTCACCCCTCCACTTT. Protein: CASGTGGASPLHF.

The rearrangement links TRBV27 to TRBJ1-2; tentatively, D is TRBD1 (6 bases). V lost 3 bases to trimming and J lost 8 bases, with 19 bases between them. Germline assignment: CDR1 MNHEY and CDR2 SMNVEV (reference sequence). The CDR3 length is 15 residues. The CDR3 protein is CASSFLATGLDGYTF. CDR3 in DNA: TGTGCCAGCAGTTTTTTGGCGACAGGTTTAGACGGCTACACCTTC.

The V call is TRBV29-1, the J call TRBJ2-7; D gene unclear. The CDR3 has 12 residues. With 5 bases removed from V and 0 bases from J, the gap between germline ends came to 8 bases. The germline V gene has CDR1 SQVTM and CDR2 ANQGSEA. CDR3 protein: CSVSASSYEQYF. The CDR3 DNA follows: TGCAGCGTTAGCGCTAGCTCCTACGAGCAGTACTTC.

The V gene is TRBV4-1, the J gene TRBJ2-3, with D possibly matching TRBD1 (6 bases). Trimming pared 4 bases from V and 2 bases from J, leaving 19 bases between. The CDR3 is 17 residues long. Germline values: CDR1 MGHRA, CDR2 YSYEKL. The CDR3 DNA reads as TGCGCCAGCAGCCCGATCCTGCGTTGGGGGCACACAGATACGCAGTATTTT. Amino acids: CASSPILRWGHTDTQYF.

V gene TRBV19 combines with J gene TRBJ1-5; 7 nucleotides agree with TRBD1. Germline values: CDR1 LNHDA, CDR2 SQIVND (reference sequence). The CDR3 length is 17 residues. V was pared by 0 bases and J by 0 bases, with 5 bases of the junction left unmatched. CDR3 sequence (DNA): TGTGCCAGTAGTATAGACTCCGGACAGGTTAGCAATCAGCCCCAGCATTTT. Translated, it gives CASSIDSGQVSNQPQHF.

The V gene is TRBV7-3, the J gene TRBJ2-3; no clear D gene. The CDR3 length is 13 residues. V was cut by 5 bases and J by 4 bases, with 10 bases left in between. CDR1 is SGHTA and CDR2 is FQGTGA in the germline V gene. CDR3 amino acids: CASSAIRADTQYF. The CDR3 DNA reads TGTGCCAGCAGCGCGATTCGGGCAGATACGCAGTATTTT.

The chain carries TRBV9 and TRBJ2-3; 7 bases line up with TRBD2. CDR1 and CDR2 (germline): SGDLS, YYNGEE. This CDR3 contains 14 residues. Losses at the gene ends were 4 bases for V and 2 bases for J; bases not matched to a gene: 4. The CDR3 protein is CASSLSGDTDTQYF. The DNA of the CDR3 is TGTGCCAGCAGCCTAAGCGGGGACACAGATACGCAGTATTTT.

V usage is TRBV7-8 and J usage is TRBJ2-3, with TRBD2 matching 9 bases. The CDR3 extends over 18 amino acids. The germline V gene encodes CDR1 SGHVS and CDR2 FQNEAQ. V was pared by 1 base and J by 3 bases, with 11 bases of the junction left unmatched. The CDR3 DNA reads TGTGCCAGCAGCTTAGATATCGTAGCGGGAGTCCGGACAGATACGCAGTATTTT. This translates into CASSLDIVAGVRTDTQYF.

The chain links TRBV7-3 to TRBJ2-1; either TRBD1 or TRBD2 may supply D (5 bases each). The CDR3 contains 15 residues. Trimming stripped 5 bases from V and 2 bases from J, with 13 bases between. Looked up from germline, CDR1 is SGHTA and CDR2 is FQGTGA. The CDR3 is CASSPHGDPYNEQFF. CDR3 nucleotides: TGTGCCAGCAGCCCCCATGGGGACCCCTACAATGAGCAGTTCTTC. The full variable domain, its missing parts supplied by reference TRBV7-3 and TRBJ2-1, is GAGVSQTPSNKVTEKGKYVELRCDPISGHTALYWYRQSLGQGPEFLIYFQGTGAADDSGLPNDRFFAVRPEGSVSTLKIQRTERGDSAVYLCASSPHGDPYNEQFFGPGTRLTVL.

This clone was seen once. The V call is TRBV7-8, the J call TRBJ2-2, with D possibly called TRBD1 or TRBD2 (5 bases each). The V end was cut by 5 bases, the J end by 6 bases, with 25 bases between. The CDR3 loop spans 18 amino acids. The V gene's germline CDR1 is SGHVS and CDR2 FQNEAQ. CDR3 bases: TGTGCCAGCAGCGCAATTTCCGCCGGGACCATGCTAGCCGGGGAGCTGTTTTTT. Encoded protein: CASSAISAGTMLAGELFF.

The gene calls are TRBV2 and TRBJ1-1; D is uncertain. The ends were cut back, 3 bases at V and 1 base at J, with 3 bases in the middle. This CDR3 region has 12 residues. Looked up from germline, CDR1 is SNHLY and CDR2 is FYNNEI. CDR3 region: CASSEANTEAFF. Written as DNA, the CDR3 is TGTGCCAGCAGTGAGGCGAACACTGAAGCTTTCTTT.

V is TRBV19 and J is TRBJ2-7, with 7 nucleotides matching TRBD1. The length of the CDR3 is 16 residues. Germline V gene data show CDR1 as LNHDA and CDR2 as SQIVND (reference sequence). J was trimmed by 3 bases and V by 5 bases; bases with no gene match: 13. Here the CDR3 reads CASSPRTGTVIYEQYF. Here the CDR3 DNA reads TGTGCCAGTAGTCCGCGGACCGGGACAGTGATCTACGAGCAGTACTTC.

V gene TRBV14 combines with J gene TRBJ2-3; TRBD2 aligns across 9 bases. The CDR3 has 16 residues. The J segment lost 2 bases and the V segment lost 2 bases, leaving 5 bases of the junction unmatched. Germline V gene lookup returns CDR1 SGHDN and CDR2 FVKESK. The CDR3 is CASSQRTSAFTDTQYF. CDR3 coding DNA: TGTGCCAGCAGCCAAAGGACTAGCGCCTTCACAGATACGCAGTATTTT.

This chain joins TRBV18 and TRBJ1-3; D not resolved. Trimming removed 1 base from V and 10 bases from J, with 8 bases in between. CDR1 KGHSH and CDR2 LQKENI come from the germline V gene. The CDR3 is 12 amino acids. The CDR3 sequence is CASSPQGETIYF. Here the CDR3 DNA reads TGTGCCAGCTCACCACAGGGTGAAACCATATATTTT. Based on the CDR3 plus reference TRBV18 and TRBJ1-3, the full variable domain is NAGVMQNPRHLVRRRGQEARLRCSPMKGHSHVYWYRQLPEEGLKFMVYLQKENIIDESGMPKERFSAEFPKEGPSILRIQQVVRGDSAAYFCASSPQGETIYFGEGSWLTVV.

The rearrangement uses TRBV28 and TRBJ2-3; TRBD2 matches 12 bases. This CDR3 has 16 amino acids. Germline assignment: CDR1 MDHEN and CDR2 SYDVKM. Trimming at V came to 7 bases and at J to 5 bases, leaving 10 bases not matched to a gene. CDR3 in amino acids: CASNLGGGLAGDTQYF. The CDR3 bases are TGTGCCAGCAACTTGGGGGGGGGACTAGCGGGAGATACGCAGTATTTT. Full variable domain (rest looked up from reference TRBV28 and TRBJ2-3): DVKVTQSSRYLVKRTGEKVFLECVQDMDHENMFWYRQDPGLGLRLIYFSYDVKMKEKGDIPEGYSVSREKKERFSLILESASTNQTSMYLCASNLGGGLAGDTQYFGPGTRLTVL.

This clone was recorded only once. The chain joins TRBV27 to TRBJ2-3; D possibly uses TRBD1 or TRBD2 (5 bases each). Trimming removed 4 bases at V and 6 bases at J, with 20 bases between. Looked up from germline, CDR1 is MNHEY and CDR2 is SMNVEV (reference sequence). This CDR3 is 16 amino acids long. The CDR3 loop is CASSSLVGELGDTQYF. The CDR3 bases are TGTGCCAGCAGTTCTCTCGTGGGGGAGTTAGGGGATACGCAGTATTTT.

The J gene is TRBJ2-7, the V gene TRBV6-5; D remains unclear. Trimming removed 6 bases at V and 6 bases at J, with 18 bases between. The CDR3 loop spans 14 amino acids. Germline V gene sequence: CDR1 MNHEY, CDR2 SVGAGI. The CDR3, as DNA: TGTGCCAGCAGCCCGGGTCCCTTCCCTCTCGAGCAGTACTTC. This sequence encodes CASSPGPFPLEQYF.

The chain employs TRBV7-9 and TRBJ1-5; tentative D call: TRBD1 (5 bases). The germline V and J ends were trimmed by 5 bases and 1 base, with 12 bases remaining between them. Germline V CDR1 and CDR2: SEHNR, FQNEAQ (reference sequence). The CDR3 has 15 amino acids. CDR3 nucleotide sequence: TGTGCCAGCAGCCGCCGGGACGGAAGCAATCAGCCCCAGCATTTT. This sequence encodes CASSRRDGSNQPQHF.

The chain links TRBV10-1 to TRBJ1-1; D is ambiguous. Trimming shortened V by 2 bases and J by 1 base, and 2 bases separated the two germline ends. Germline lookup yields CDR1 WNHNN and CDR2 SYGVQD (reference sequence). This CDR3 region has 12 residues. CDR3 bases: TGCGCCAGCAGTGAGGAGAACACTGAAGCTTTCTTT. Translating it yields CASSEENTEAFF.

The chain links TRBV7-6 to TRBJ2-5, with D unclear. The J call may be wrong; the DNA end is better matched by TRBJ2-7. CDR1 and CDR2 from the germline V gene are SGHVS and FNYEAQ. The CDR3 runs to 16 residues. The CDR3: CASSLGLGTLAREQYF. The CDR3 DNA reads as TGTGCCAGCAGCTTAGGGCTAGGTACCTTGGCCCGCGAGCAGTACTTC.

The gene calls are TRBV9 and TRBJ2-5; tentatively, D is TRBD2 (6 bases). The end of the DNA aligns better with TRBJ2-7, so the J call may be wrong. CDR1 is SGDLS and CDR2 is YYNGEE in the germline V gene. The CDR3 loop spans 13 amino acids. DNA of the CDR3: TGTGCCAGCAGCGTAGGGGACTGGAACGAGCAGTACTTC. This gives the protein CASSVGDWNEQYF.

The chain's CDR3 is CASSPPLDQAYNEQFF. The CDR3 nucleotides are TGTGCCAGCAGCCCTCCGTTGGACCAGGCCTACAATGAGCAGTTCTTC. V usage is TRBV5-4 and J usage is TRBJ2-1; D gene unclear. CDR1 and CDR2 (germline): SGHNT, YYREEE (reference sequence). With 4 bases removed from V and 2 bases from J, the gap between germline ends came to 16 bases. CDR3 size: 16 residues.

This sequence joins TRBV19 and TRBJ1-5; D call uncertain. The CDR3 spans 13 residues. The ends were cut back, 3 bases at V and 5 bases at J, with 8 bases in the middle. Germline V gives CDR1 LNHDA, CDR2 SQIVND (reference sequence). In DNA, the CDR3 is TGTGCCAGTAGTATCGGAGGTGATCAGCCCCAGCATTTT. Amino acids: CASSIGGDQPQHF.

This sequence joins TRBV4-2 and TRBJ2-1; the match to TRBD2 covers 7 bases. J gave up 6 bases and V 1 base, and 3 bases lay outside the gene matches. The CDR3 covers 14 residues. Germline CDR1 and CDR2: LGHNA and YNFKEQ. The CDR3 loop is CASSQVGGGNEQFF. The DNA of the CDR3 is TGTGCCAGCAGCCAAGTTGGCGGGGGCAATGAGCAGTTCTTC.

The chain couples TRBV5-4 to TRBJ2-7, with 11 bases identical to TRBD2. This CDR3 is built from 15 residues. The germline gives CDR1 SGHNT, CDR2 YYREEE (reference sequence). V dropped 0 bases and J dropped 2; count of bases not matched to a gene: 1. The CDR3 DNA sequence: TGTGCCAGCAGCTTGGGGACTAGCGGGCCCTACGAGCAGTACTTC. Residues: CASSLGTSGPYEQYF.

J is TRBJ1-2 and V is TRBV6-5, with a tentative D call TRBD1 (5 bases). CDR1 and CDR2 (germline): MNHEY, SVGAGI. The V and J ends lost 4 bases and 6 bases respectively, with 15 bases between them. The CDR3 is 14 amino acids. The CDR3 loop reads CASSSRISRDGYTF. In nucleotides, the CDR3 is TGTGCCAGCAGTTCCCGAATAAGCAGGGATGGCTACACCTTC.

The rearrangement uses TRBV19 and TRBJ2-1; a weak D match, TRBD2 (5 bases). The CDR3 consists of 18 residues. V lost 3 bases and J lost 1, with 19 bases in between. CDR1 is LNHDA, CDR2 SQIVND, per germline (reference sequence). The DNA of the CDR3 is TGTGCCAGTAGTATGCCCCCCCGGACTTTATTATCCTACAATGAGCAGTTCTTC. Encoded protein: CASSMPPRTLLSYNEQFF.

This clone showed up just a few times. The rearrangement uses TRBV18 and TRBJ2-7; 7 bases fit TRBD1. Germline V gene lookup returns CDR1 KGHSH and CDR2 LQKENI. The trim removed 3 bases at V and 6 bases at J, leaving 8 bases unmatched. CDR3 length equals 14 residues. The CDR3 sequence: CASSPPGQSFEQYF. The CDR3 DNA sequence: TGTGCCAGCTCACCTCCGGGACAGAGTTTCGAGCAGTACTTC.

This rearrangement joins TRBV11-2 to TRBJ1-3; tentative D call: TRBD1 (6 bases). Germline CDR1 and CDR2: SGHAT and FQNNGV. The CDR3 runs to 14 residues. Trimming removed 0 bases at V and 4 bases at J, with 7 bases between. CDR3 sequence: CASSLEGTGNTIYF. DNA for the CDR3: TGTGCCAGCAGCTTAGAAGGGACAGGAAACACCATATATTTT.